Below, one T cell receptor beta chain is given with its context. The primer mix had 60 Vbeta and 13 Jbeta primers. Assay: immunoSEQ multiplex PCR; the TCRdb copy retains only in-frame clones and omits some. This table holds 120,000 or so clones, over 75% found once. Germline CDR1 reads LGHNA; CDR2 reads YNFKEQ. The V and J ends lost 2 bases and 4 bases, in that order; junction bases with no gene match: 8. This CDR3 is built from 16 residues. This sample is part of a study of cytomegalovirus exposure and HLA in healthy donors. The rearrangement links TRBV4-2 to TRBJ2-3; TRBD2 aligns across 8 bases. The sequence was collected from a woman younger than 30 in good health and CMV-seronegative. The sample comprised PBMCs. Here the CDR3 DNA reads TGTGCCAGCAGCCAACATTATCGGGGGGGCGCAGATACGCAGTATTTT. Translation gives CASSQHYRGGADTQYF.